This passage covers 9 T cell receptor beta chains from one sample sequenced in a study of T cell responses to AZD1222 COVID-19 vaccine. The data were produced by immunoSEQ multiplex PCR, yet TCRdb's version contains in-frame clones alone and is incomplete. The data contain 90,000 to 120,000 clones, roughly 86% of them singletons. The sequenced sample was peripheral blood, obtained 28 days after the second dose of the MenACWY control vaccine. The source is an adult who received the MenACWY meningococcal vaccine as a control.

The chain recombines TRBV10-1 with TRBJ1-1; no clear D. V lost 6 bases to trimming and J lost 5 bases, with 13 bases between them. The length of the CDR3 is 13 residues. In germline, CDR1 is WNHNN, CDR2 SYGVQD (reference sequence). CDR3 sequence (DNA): TGCGCCAGCAGATTTAGTGAGAAAACTGAAGCTTTCTTT. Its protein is CASRFSEKTEAFF.

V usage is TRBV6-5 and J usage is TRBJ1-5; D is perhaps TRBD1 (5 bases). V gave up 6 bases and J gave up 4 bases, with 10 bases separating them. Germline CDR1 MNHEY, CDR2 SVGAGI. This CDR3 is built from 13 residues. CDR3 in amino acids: CASRYRSNQPQHF. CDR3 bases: TGTGCCAGCAGATACAGGAGTAATCAGCCCCAGCATTTT.

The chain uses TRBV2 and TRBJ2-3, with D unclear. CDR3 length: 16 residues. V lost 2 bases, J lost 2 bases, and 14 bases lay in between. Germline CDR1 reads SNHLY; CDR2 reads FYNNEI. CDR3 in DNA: TGTGCCAGCAGTGAAATTGAGACTCCCTCCACAGATACGCAGTATTTT. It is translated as CASSEIETPSTDTQYF. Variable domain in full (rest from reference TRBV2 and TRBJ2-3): EPEVTQTPSHQVTQMGQEVILRCVPISNHLYFYWYRQILGQKVEFLVSFYNNEISEKSEIFDDQFSVERPDGSNFTLKIRSTKLEDSAMYFCASSEIETPSTDTQYFGPGTRLTVL.

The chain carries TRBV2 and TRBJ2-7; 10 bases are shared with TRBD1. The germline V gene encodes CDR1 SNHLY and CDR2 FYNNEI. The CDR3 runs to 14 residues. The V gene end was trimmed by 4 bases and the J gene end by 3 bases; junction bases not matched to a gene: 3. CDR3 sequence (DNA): TGTGCCAGCAGTGGACAGGGGGCGAACTACGAGCAGTACTTC. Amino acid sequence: CASSGQGANYEQYF. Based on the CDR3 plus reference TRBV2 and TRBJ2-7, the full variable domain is EPEVTQTPSHQVTQMGQEVILRCVPISNHLYFYWYRQILGQKVEFLVSFYNNEISEKSEIFDDQFSVERPDGSNFTLKIRSTKLEDSAMYFCASSGQGANYEQYFGPGTRLTVT.

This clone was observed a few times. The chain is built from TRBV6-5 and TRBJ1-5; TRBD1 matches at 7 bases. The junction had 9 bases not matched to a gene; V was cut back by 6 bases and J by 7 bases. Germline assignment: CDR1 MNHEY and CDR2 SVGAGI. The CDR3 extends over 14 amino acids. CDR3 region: CASSLTGVSQPQHF. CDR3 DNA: TGTGCCAGCAGCCTAACAGGGGTAAGCCAGCCCCAGCATTTT.

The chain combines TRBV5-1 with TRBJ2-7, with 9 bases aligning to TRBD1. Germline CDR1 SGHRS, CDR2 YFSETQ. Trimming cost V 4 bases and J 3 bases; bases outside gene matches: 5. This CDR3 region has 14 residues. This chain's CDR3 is CASSPGTGIYEQYF. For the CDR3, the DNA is TGCGCCAGCAGCCCCGGGACAGGGATCTACGAGCAGTACTTC.

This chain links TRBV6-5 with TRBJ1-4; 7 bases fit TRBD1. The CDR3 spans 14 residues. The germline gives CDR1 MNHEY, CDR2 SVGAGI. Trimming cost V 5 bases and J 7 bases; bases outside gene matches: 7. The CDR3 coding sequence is TGTGCCAGCAGTAAGACAGGGACCGGTGAAAAACTGTTTTTT. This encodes CASSKTGTGEKLFF.

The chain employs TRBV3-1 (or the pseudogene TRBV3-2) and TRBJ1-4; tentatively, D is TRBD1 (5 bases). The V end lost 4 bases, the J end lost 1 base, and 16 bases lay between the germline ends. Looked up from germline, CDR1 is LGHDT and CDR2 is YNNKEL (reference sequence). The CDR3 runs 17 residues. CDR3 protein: CASSPPPLGETNEKLFF. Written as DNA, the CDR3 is TGTGCCAGCAGCCCGCCCCCCTTGGGGGAAACTAATGAAAAACTGTTTTTT.

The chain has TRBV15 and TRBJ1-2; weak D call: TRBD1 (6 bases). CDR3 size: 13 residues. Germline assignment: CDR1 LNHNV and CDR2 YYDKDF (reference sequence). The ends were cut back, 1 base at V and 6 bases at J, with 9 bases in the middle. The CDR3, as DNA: TGTGCCACCAGCAGAGCCAGGGGTAATGGCTACACCTTC. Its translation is CATSRARGNGYTF. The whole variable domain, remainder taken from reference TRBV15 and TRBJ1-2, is DAMVIQNPRYQVTQFGKPVTLSCSQTLNHNVMYWYQQKSSQAPKLLFHYYDKDFNNEADTPDNFQSRRPNTSFCFLDIRSPGLGDTAMYLCATSRARGNGYTFGSGTRLTVV.